Listed below are T cell receptor beta chains from one sample, sequenced in a study of control samples from healthy donors and cancer patients. Clones were sequenced by immunoSEQ multiplex PCR, and TCRdb holds only the in-frame ones, with some missing. The repertoire holds 120,000 or so clones, approximately 92% seen once, with 0.5% to 0.7% in the top ten. Sequencing input: PBMCs. The receptors shown here come from a man at least 80 years old with head and neck cancer. CDR3s include the opening cysteine and the closing phenylalanine or tryptophan. Fields, in order: CDR3 protein, CDR3 DNA, D gene, J gene, V gene, clone size. A D gene is named only where the DNA matches it firmly. For some rows the clone size is stated as once, few or many, or as a class when expanded; others skip it.

CDR3 protein: CASGWGADTQYF; CDR3 DNA: TGTGCTAGTGGTTGGGGGGCAGATACGCAGTATTTT; D gene: .; J gene: TRBJ2-3; V gene: TRBV12-5; clone size: .
CDR3 protein: CSAPSGHEQYF; CDR3 DNA: TGCAGTGCCCCATCCGGGCACGAGCAGTACTTC; D gene: .; J gene: TRBJ2-7; V gene: TRBV20-1; clone size: .
CDR3 protein: CASSPNYNEQFF; CDR3 DNA: TGTGCCAGCAGCCCTAATTACAATGAGCAGTTCTTC; D gene: .; J gene: TRBJ2-1; V gene: TRBV7-9; clone size: .
CDR3 protein: CASSWTSGGYQETQYF; CDR3 DNA: TGCGCCAGCAGCTGGACTAGCGGGGGGTACCAAGAGACCCAGTACTTC; D gene: TRBD2; J gene: TRBJ2-5; V gene: TRBV5-1; clone size: .
CDR3 protein: CSVGRSTNEKLFF; CDR3 DNA: TGCAGCGTTGGGCGCTCAACTAATGAAAAACTGTTTTTT; D gene: .; J gene: TRBJ1-4; V gene: TRBV29-1; clone size: .
CDR3 protein: CASSRWESYNEQFF; CDR3 DNA: TGCGCCAGCAGCAGATGGGAATCCTACAATGAGCAGTTCTTC; D gene: .; J gene: TRBJ2-1; V gene: TRBV5-1; clone size: few
CDR3 protein: CASGTGSFPGELFF; CDR3 DNA: TGTGCCAGTGGGACAGGGTCGTTCCCCGGGGAGCTGTTTTTT; D gene: TRBD1; J gene: TRBJ2-2; V gene: TRBV19; clone size: few
CDR3 protein: CASSLVLVAYEQYF; CDR3 DNA: TGTGCCAGCAGCTTGGTGTTAGTCGCCTACGAGCAGTACTTC; D gene: .; J gene: TRBJ2-7; V gene: TRBV5-5; clone size: .
CDR3 protein: CASSVGLAGYNEQFF; CDR3 DNA: TGTGCCAGCAGCGTAGGACTAGCGGGGTACAATGAGCAGTTCTTC; D gene: TRBD2; J gene: TRBJ2-1; V gene: TRBV9; clone size: .
CDR3 protein: CAILGQNYGYTF; CDR3 DNA: TGTGCCATCCTGGGCCAAAACTATGGCTACACCTTC; D gene: .; J gene: TRBJ1-2; V gene: TRBV24-1; clone size: .
CDR3 protein: CASSEVREDLYEQYF; CDR3 DNA: TGTGCCAGCAGTGAAGTGCGGGAGGACCTCTACGAGCAGTACTTC; D gene: TRBD2; J gene: TRBJ2-7; V gene: TRBV2; clone size: .
CDR3 protein: CASSGQGRSNQPQHF; CDR3 DNA: TGTGCCAGCAGCGGACAGGGTAGGAGCAATCAGCCCCAGCATTTT; D gene: TRBD1; J gene: TRBJ1-5; V gene: TRBV2; clone size: .
CDR3 protein: CASSQNSVEQFF; CDR3 DNA: TGTGCCAGCAGCCAAAATTCTGTTGAGCAGTTCTTC; D gene: .; J gene: TRBJ2-1; V gene: TRBV7-9; clone size: .
CDR3 protein: CASSHRGMTEAFF; CDR3 DNA: TGTGCCAGTAGTCACAGGGGTATGACTGAAGCTTTCTTT; D gene: TRBD1; J gene: TRBJ1-1; V gene: TRBV19; clone size: few
CDR3 protein: CASIADRGRTGELFF; CDR3 DNA: TGTGCCAGCATCGCGGACAGGGGGCGCACCGGGGAGCTGTTTTTT; D gene: TRBD1; J gene: TRBJ2-2; V gene: TRBV7-9; clone size: once
CDR3 protein: CAWRVSRGGEQFF; CDR3 DNA: TGTGCCTGGAGGGTTAGCCGGGGTGGTGAGCAGTTCTTC; D gene: .; J gene: TRBJ2-1; V gene: TRBV30; clone size: .
CDR3 protein: CASSWNRDRGLNTEAFF; CDR3 DNA: TGCGCCAGCAGCTGGAACCGGGACAGGGGGCTGAACACTGAAGCTTTCTTT; D gene: TRBD1; J gene: TRBJ1-1; V gene: TRBV4-1; clone size: .
CDR3 protein: CASSEGPIAQFF; CDR3 DNA: TGTGCCAGCAGTGAAGGGCCGATCGCGCAGTTCTTC; D gene: .; J gene: TRBJ2-1; V gene: TRBV2; clone size: .
CDR3 protein: CASSNGNYGYTF; CDR3 DNA: TGTGCCAGCAGCAATGGGAACTATGGCTACACCTTC; D gene: .; J gene: TRBJ1-2; V gene: TRBV3-1/TRBV3-2; clone size: once
CDR3 protein: CASRQKAGTDTQYF; CDR3 DNA: TGTGCCAGCAGGCAAAAGGCCGGCACAGATACGCAGTATTTT; D gene: .; J gene: TRBJ2-3; V gene: TRBV4-2; clone size: .
CDR3 protein: CASSEARGGGYTF; CDR3 DNA: TGTGCCAGCAGTGAAGCGCGGGGGGGAGGCTACACCTTC; D gene: .; J gene: TRBJ1-2; V gene: TRBV6-1; clone size: .
CDR3 protein: CASSTQGYEGTEAFF; CDR3 DNA: TGCGCCAGCAGCACCCAAGGGTACGAAGGCACTGAAGCTTTCTTT; D gene: .; J gene: TRBJ1-1; V gene: TRBV5-1; clone size: .
CDR3 protein: CASSLVAALYEQYF; CDR3 DNA: TGTGCCAGCAGCTTAGTGGCAGCCCTCTACGAGCAGTACTTC; D gene: .; J gene: TRBJ2-7; V gene: TRBV11-2; clone size: .
CDR3 protein: CASSLPLQGLGVNGYTF; CDR3 DNA: TGTGCCAGCAGCTTACCACTCCAGGGGTTAGGTGTGAATGGCTACACCTTC; D gene: .; J gene: TRBJ1-2; V gene: TRBV5-4; clone size: .
CDR3 protein: CASSLQTGPYSPLHF; CDR3 DNA: TGTGCCAGCAGCTTACAAACAGGACCATATTCACCCCTCCACTTT; D gene: .; J gene: TRBJ1-6; V gene: TRBV7-2; clone size: .
CDR3 protein: CASGLAGSPLHF; CDR3 DNA: TGTGCTAGTGGTTTAGCGGGATCACCCCTCCACTTT; D gene: .; J gene: TRBJ1-6; V gene: TRBV12-5; clone size: .
CDR3 protein: CASGIDTSTDTQYF; CDR3 DNA: TGTGCTAGTGGAATAGATACTAGCACAGATACGCAGTATTTT; D gene: .; J gene: TRBJ2-3; V gene: TRBV12-5; clone size: .
CDR3 protein: CASSPGTITYEQYF; CDR3 DNA: TGCGCCAGCAGCCCCGGGACTATTACCTACGAGCAGTACTTC; D gene: TRBD2; J gene: TRBJ2-7; V gene: TRBV4-3; clone size: once
CDR3 protein: CASSIYGNTIYF; CDR3 DNA: TGTGCCAGCAGTATTTATGGAAACACCATATATTTT; D gene: .; J gene: TRBJ1-3; V gene: TRBV5-5; clone size: .
CDR3 protein: CASSQSDGTGDTQYF; CDR3 DNA: TGCGCCAGCAGCCAATCGGACGGAACGGGGGATACGCAGTATTTT; D gene: .; J gene: TRBJ2-3; V gene: TRBV4-1; clone size: .
CDR3 protein: CASSRSDGTGGDEQFF; CDR3 DNA: TGTGCCAGCAGCCGGAGTGACGGGACAGGGGGCGATGAGCAGTTCTTC; D gene: TRBD1; J gene: TRBJ2-1; V gene: TRBV7-9; clone size: .
CDR3 protein: CASSVARGPLAGELFF; CDR3 DNA: TGTGCCAGCAGCGTAGCTAGGGGACCGCTGGCCGGGGAGCTGTTTTTT; D gene: .; J gene: TRBJ2-2; V gene: TRBV9; clone size: once
CDR3 protein: CASSMTLDTASGGYTF; CDR3 DNA: TGTGCCAGTAGTATGACATTGGACACCGCAAGTGGAGGCTACACCTTC; D gene: .; J gene: TRBJ1-2; V gene: TRBV19; clone size: .
CDR3 protein: CASRRGQGVTNTEAFF; CDR3 DNA: TGCGCCAGCAGGCGTGGACAGGGGGTTACAAACACTGAAGCTTTCTTT; D gene: TRBD1; J gene: TRBJ1-1; V gene: TRBV4-1; clone size: .
CDR3 protein: CASSRRTGVNVETQYF; CDR3 DNA: TGTGCCAGCAGCCGTCGAACGGGGGTTAACGTGGAGACCCAGTACTTC; D gene: .; J gene: TRBJ2-5; V gene: TRBV3-1/TRBV3-2; clone size: .
CDR3 protein: CAIWDQGKTQYF; CDR3 DNA: TGTGCCATCTGGGACCAGGGAAAGACCCAGTACTTC; D gene: .; J gene: TRBJ2-5; V gene: TRBV10-3; clone size: .
CDR3 protein: CASSLGGGLNQPQHF; CDR3 DNA: TGTGCCAGCAGCCTAGGGGGAGGGCTCAATCAGCCCCAGCATTTT; D gene: .; J gene: TRBJ1-5; V gene: TRBV7-9; clone size: once
CDR3 protein: CASSFGDPYEQYF; CDR3 DNA: TGTGCCAGCAGTTTCGGGGATCCATACGAGCAGTACTTC; D gene: .; J gene: TRBJ2-7; V gene: TRBV6-6; clone size: .
CDR3 protein: CASSTVLAGTDLNSQYF; CDR3 DNA: TGTGCCAGCAGTACGGTGCTCGCCGGGACCGATCTGAATAGTCAGTACTTC; D gene: .; J gene: TRBJ2-4; V gene: TRBV2; clone size: once
CDR3 protein: CASSFGTGGADGYTF; CDR3 DNA: TGTGCCAGCAGCTTCGGGACAGGGGGCGCGGATGGCTACACCTTC; D gene: TRBD1; J gene: TRBJ1-2; V gene: TRBV7-9; clone size: .
CDR3 protein: CASSPSSQIPYF; CDR3 DNA: TGTGCCAGCAGTCCCTCTTCTCAAATCCCGTACTTC; D gene: .; J gene: TRBJ2-7; V gene: TRBV6-2/TRBV6-3; clone size: .
CDR3 protein: CASATRDTQYF; CDR3 DNA: TGTGCCAGCGCTACTCGCGATACGCAGTATTTT; D gene: .; J gene: TRBJ2-3; V gene: TRBV6-1; clone size: .
CDR3 protein: CASSPPAGMNTEAFF; CDR3 DNA: TGTGCCAGCTCACCACCGGCAGGTATGAACACTGAAGCTTTCTTT; D gene: .; J gene: TRBJ1-1; V gene: TRBV18; clone size: .
CDR3 protein: CASSPMTSNSYNEQFF; CDR3 DNA: TGTGCCAGCAGCCCCATGACTAGCAACTCCTACAATGAGCAGTTCTTC; D gene: TRBD2; J gene: TRBJ2-1; V gene: TRBV9; clone size: .
CDR3 protein: CASSQTGGANQPQHF; CDR3 DNA: TGTGCCAGCAGCCAGACAGGGGGCGCGAATCAGCCCCAGCATTTT; D gene: TRBD1; J gene: TRBJ1-5; V gene: TRBV3-1/TRBV3-2; clone size: few